One sample yielded the 23 T cell receptor beta chains listed below, sequenced in a study of OX40 agonist ivuxolimab in advanced cancers. Only in-frame clones appear in the TCRdb table, and some are missing; sequencing was by immunoSEQ multiplex PCR. The table includes about 77,000 clones, approximately 83% detected once. The sequences come from CD4+ or CD8+ T cells sorted from blood, collected in a trial of the OX40 agonist ivuxolimab. The receptors stem from an adult with an advanced solid tumor such as melanoma, head and neck, liver or kidney cancer.

The chain combines TRBV30 with TRBJ1-1; D remains ambiguous. Germline V CDR1 and CDR2: GTSNPN, SVGIG (reference sequence). Trimming left V 5 bases short and J 9 bases short, with 16 bases between. The CDR3 sequence is 12 residues long. The CDR3 sequence: CAWDLHSSQAFF. As DNA, the CDR3 is TGTGCCTGGGATCTACATAGCAGCCAAGCTTTCTTT.

A single count supports this clone. J is TRBJ1-1 and V is TRBV5-1; tentatively, D is TRBD1 (6 bases). V was shortened by 1 base and J by 0 bases, with 13 bases between the two germline ends. This CDR3 region has 16 residues. CDR1 is SGHRS, CDR2 YFSETQ, per germline. Written as DNA, the CDR3 is TGCGCCAGCAGCTTGTCTATGTCAGGGGTGAACACTGAAGCTTTCTTT. The encoded protein is CASSLSMSGVNTEAFF.

This clone appeared a few times. The V call is TRBV7-2, the J call TRBJ2-7; TRBD2 matches at 10 bases. V lost 4 bases and J lost 4; bases outside the gene matches: 7. CDR1 and CDR2 from the germline V gene are SGHTA and FQGNSA. This CDR3 contains 15 residues. DNA for the CDR3: TGTGCCAGCAGCTGGGCTAGCGGGGGTGAATACGAGCAGTACTTC. Residues: CASSWASGGEYEQYF.

The chain couples TRBV7-2 to TRBJ2-7, with D possibly being TRBD1 (5 bases). CDR1 SGHTA and CDR2 FQGNSA come from the germline V gene. Trimming left V 2 bases short and J 1 base short, with 12 bases between. The CDR3 sequence is 15 residues long. The CDR3 DNA is TGTGCCAGCAGCTTACAGGGTAGTTCATCCTACGAGCAGTACTTC. Its protein is CASSLQGSSSYEQYF.

This chain uses TRBV12-5 with TRBJ2-1; 11 bases agree with TRBD2. With 1 base clipped from V and 4 bases from J, the junction kept 0 bases outside the gene matches. Per the germline V gene, CDR1 is LGHNT and CDR2 is FRNRAP. CDR3 length: 15 residues. CDR3 DNA sequence: TGTGCTAGTGGTTTGGGACTAGCGGGGTACAATGAGCAGTTCTTC. Protein: CASGLGLAGYNEQFF.

The chain has TRBV6-5 and TRBJ2-1; TRBD2 matches at 7 bases. CDR1 MNHEY and CDR2 SVGAGI come from the germline V gene. Losses at the gene ends were 2 bases for V and 5 bases for J; bases not matched to a gene: 9. CDR3 size: 16 residues. CDR3 coding DNA: TGTGCCAGCAGTTACGCCCCCAGGACTAGGAACAATGAGCAGTTCTTC. It yields the protein CASSYAPRTRNNEQFF.

This chain links TRBV4-1 with TRBJ1-1; D might be TRBD1 (6 bases). The CDR3 totals 15 residues. Germline V gene data show CDR1 as MGHRA and CDR2 as YSYEKL. With 4 bases removed from V and 1 base from J, the gap between germline ends came to 13 bases. CDR3 nucleotide sequence: TGCGCCAGCAGCCCCTCGAGGGGACAGAACACTGAAGCTTTCTTT. This sequence encodes CASSPSRGQNTEAFF.

This chain connects TRBV28 to TRBJ2-7, with TRBD1 matching 11 bases. Germline V gene lookup returns CDR1 MDHEN and CDR2 SYDVKM. With V trimmed by 8 bases and J by 4 bases, 13 bases remained unmatched. CDR3 length: 16 residues. The CDR3 reads CASQTTRTGGVYEQYF. Here the CDR3 DNA reads TGTGCCAGCCAAACCACCCGGACAGGGGGCGTTTACGAGCAGTACTTC.

The chain employs TRBV18 and TRBJ1-4; TRBD1 matches at 8 bases. The trim removed 2 bases at V and 7 bases at J, leaving 6 bases unmatched. The CDR3 has 15 residues. CDR1 is KGHSH and CDR2 is LQKENI in the germline V gene. The CDR3 nucleotides are TGTGCCAGCTCACCATACGACAGGGGTGCTGAAAAACTGTTTTTT. Its translation: CASSPYDRGAEKLFF.

The chain has TRBV6-6 and TRBJ2-7; maybe TRBD1 (5 bases). CDR1 MNHNY and CDR2 SVGAGI come from the germline V gene (reference sequence). V shed 6 bases and J shed 7 bases, with 16 bases lying between them. The CDR3 spans 13 residues. CDR3 region: CASSDPGPREQYF. DNA of the CDR3: TGTGCCAGCAGCGACCCAGGGCCGCGGGAGCAGTACTTC.

J is TRBJ1-4 and V is TRBV7-2; 8 positions match TRBD1. Germline lookup yields CDR1 SGHTA and CDR2 FQGNSA. V trimming: 3 bases; J trimming: 7 bases; junction bases outside the gene matches: 10. The CDR3 has 16 amino acids. The CDR3 nucleotides are TGTGCCAGCAGCTTCAGGGGGCAACCGAGTAGTGAAAAACTGTTTTTT. Residues: CASSFRGQPSSEKLFF.

This chain joins TRBV14 and TRBJ1-1; TRBD1 agrees at 9 bases. The CDR3 covers 15 residues. J was trimmed by 2 bases and V by 8 bases; bases with no gene match: 9. Germline CDR1 and CDR2: SGHDN and FVKESK. The CDR3 protein is CASGSTGGINTEAFF. The CDR3 coding sequence is TGTGCCAGCGGTTCCACAGGGGGCATTAACACTGAAGCTTTCTTT.

The chain recombines TRBV6-6 with TRBJ2-7; 9 nucleotides line up with TRBD1. Germline loops: CDR1 MNHNY, CDR2 SVGAGI (reference sequence). The ends lost 7 bases at V and 3 bases at J; junction bases unmatched: 10. CDR3 length equals 15 residues. Here the CDR3 DNA reads TGTGCCAGCACCTATAGGTGGACAGGGGACTACGAGCAGTACTTC. It encodes CASTYRWTGDYEQYF.

The rearrangement uses TRBV6-5 and TRBJ1-1; possible D gene TRBD1, 6 bases. The V end lost 2 bases, the J end lost 7 bases, and 14 bases lay between the germline ends. Germline V lookup: CDR1 MNHEY, CDR2 SVGAGI. The CDR3 runs to 14 residues. The CDR3 here is CASSYRGGTREAFF. In nucleotides, the CDR3 is TGTGCCAGCAGTTACAGGGGGGGGACGCGTGAAGCTTTCTTT.

The rearrangement uses TRBV6-1 and TRBJ2-3, with D perhaps TRBD2 (6 bases). CDR1 and CDR2 (germline): MNHNS, SASEGT. The CDR3 spans 14 residues. V lost 4 bases to trimming and J lost 1 base, with 9 bases between them. The CDR3 DNA is TGTGCCAGCAGTGTGACTAGGGGCACAGATACGCAGTATTTT. Protein sequence: CASSVTRGTDTQYF.

The chain joins TRBV4-3 to TRBJ2-5; TRBD2 matches at 11 bases. Germline V gene sequence: CDR1 LGHNA, CDR2 YSLEER. The CDR3 runs to 18 residues. The V and J ends lost 0 bases and 1 base, in that order; junction bases with no gene match: 7. The CDR3 sequence: CASSQEGTSGYFQETQYF. For the CDR3, the DNA is TGCGCCAGCAGCCAAGAAGGGACTAGCGGCTACTTCCAAGAGACCCAGTACTTC.

This rearrangement joins TRBV4-3 to TRBJ2-7; D remains ambiguous. Germline V gene sequence: CDR1 LGHNA, CDR2 YSLEER. Trimming shortened V by 3 bases and J by 2 bases, and 11 bases separated the two germline ends. The CDR3 has 14 amino acids. The CDR3 spells CASSHSDGPYEQYF. The CDR3 nucleotides read TGCGCCAGCAGCCATTCGGACGGCCCCTACGAGCAGTACTTC.

The chain has TRBV7-2 and TRBJ2-3; D uncertain. The CDR3 has 11 residues. Trimming removed 7 bases from V and 6 bases from J, with 8 bases in between. The germline gives CDR1 SGHTA, CDR2 FQGNSA. The DNA for the CDR3 is TGTGCCAGCACCTCCGGGGATACGCAGTATTTT. This translates into CASTSGDTQYF.

The chain links TRBV18 to TRBJ2-2; D remains unclear. Trimming left V 2 bases short and J 5 bases short, with 12 bases between. The CDR3 runs to 15 residues. CDR1 KGHSH and CDR2 LQKENI come from the germline V gene. CDR3 sequence reads: CASSPEQYETGELFF. In DNA, the CDR3 is TGTGCCAGCTCACCAGAACAGTATGAAACCGGGGAGCTGTTTTTT.

The CDR3 nucleotides are TGTGCCAGCTCGCGGGACAGCCAAGAGACCCAGTACTTC. Translation gives CASSRDSQETQYF. The genes are TRBV6-4 and TRBJ2-5; D perhaps matches TRBD1 (7 bases). V lost 8 bases and J 1 base, leaving 11 bases between the germline ends. The germline CDR1 and CDR2 sequences are MRHNA and SNTAGT. This CDR3 has 13 residues.

The chain is built from TRBV7-9 and TRBJ1-2; 7 nucleotides align to TRBD1. Germline trimming cut 0 bases from V and 1 base from J; bases unmatched to any gene: 5. CDR1 is SEHNR, CDR2 FQNEAQ, per germline (reference sequence). CDR3 size: 16 residues. The CDR3 region has the DNA TGTGCCAGCAGCTTAGCACCCAACAGGGGTAACTATGGCTACACCTTC. Translation: CASSLAPNRGNYGYTF.

This clone was seen only once. This rearrangement joins TRBV6-5 to TRBJ1-2; perhaps TRBD1 as D (5 bases). V was cut by 5 bases and J by 4 bases, with 11 bases left in between. This CDR3 is 13 amino acids long. Germline values: CDR1 MNHEY, CDR2 SVGAGI. CDR3 in DNA: TGTGCCAGCAGTATCGACAGTTTCTATGGCTACACCTTC. Protein sequence: CASSIDSFYGYTF.

This clone appeared a few times. The chain uses TRBV7-2 and TRBJ1-2; D gene unclear. CDR3 length: 14 amino acids. Trimming cost V 5 bases and J 1 base, with 11 bases left between them. The germline gives CDR1 SGHTA, CDR2 FQGNSA. The CDR3 here is CASSPDTGNYGYTF. CDR3 sequence (DNA): TGTGCCAGCAGCCCCGACACGGGTAACTATGGCTACACCTTC. Combining the CDR3 with reference TRBV7-2 and TRBJ1-2 gives the whole variable domain GAGVSQSPSNKVTEKGKDVELRCDPISGHTALYWYRQSLGQGLEFLIYFQGNSAPDKSGLPSDRFSAERTGGSVSTLTIQRTQQEDSAVYLCASSPDTGNYGYTFGSGTRLTVV.